This section outlines one T cell receptor beta chain sequence together with its context. In germline, CDR1 is SGHAT, CDR2 FQNNGV. Trimming took 5 bases from V and 5 from J; bases not matched to a gene: 7. This CDR3 comprises 14 residues. Sequencing used immunoSEQ multiplex PCR; TCRdb keeps in-frame clones, though not all of them. The table lists nearly 1,000,000 clones, over 75% of them singletons. The sample comes from a study of shared clonotypes between healthy human individuals. V and J are TRBV11-2 and TRBJ2-3, with 7 positions matching TRBD2. The receptor was derived from a man aged 18 to 29 in good health. Sequencing was done on a sample of memory CD4+ T cells sorted from blood. Subset described: CD45RA-negative fraction. The CDR3 spells CASSRTSDVDTQYF. The CDR3 region has the DNA TGTGCCAGCAGCCGAACTAGCGACGTAGATACGCAGTATTTT.